The clone carrying this T cell receptor (beta chain) was detected many times. Its specificity is unknown. This entry is derived from a study of T cells after posttransplantation cyclophosphamide. Regarding the study as a whole: Recipient CMV seropositivity and CMV reactivation strongly tracked TRB clonality. Blood and skin or GI T cell repertoires showed limited TRB overlap.

Germline values: CDR1 LNHNV, CDR2 YYDKDF (reference sequence). The CDR3 sequence is 17 residues long. V lost 0 bases and J 0 bases, leaving 12 bases between the germline ends. TCRdb's copy holds only in-frame clones and misses some; the assay was immunoSEQ multiplex PCR. The sample is made up of 40,000 to 60,000 clones, none counted only once. The TCR comes from a man in his forties or fifties in good health, CMV-negative, and a related stem cell transplant donor. V is TRBV15 and J is TRBJ1-5; no definite D call. The sequenced material came from PBMCs. DNA for the CDR3: TGTGCCACCAGCAGAGATTTCCCTCCTTATAGCAATCAGCCCCAGCATTTT. Translating it yields CATSRDFPPYSNQPQHF.